This paragraph covers one T cell receptor (beta chain) sequence. Other DNA sequences in the sample encode the same CDR3. The data belong to a study of blood T cell repertoires in COVID-19. On the study more broadly: Acute-phase and convalescent COVID-19 samples originated in the United States, Italy and Spain.

Germline V gives CDR1 MNHEY, CDR2 SMNVEV (reference sequence). V dropped 2 bases and J dropped 2 bases, with 6 bases sitting between them. The CDR3 is made up of 13 amino acids. Data came from immunoSEQ multiplex PCR; TCRdb stores just in-frame clones and leaves some out. This sample has approximately 200,000 clones, with roughly 84% found just once. Sequencing was performed on peripheral blood. This receptor was taken from a man in his forties with active or convalescent COVID-19. This chain joins TRBV27 and TRBJ1-2, with a possible D match to TRBD1 (6 bases). Here the CDR3 DNA reads TGTGCCAGCAGTTTAGGACAGAACTATGGCTACACCTTC. Translation gives CASSLGQNYGYTF.